This T cell receptor beta chain was captured in a study of T cell changes during pregnancy in multiple sclerosis. Only in-frame clones appear in the TCRdb table, and some are missing; sequencing was by immunoSEQ multiplex PCR. The data hold about 76,000 clones, with 85% to 95% observed a single time. Trimming removed 5 bases from V and 1 base from J, with 16 bases in between. The CDR3 totals 16 residues. Germline loops: CDR1 SEHNR, CDR2 FQNEAQ (reference sequence). The source is a female donor with multiple sclerosis, enrolled in a pregnancy study. This specimen was peripheral blood, taken in the second trimester of pregnancy. V and J are TRBV7-9 and TRBJ2-3, with D possibly TRBD1 on 6 matching bases. In DNA form, the CDR3 reads TGTGCCAGCAGCCCCCGGACAGCCGGAGGCACAGATACGCAGTATTTT. It encodes CASSPRTAGGTDTQYF.